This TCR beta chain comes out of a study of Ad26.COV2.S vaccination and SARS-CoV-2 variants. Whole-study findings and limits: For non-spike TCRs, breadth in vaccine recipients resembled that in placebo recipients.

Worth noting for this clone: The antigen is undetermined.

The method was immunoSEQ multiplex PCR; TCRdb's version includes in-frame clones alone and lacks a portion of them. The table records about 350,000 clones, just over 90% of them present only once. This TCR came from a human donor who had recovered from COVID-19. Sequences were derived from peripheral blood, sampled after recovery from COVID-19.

The CDR3 nucleotides read TGTGCCAGCAGCCGTTACCTTACCGCTAGCGGGGGTGGCACAGATACGCAGTATTTT. Protein product: CASSRYLTASGGGTDTQYF. The rearrangement joins TRBV9 to TRBJ2-3, with 10 bases lining up with TRBD2. V gave up 4 bases and J gave up 1 base; unmatched junction bases: 15. Germline CDR1 SGDLS, CDR2 YYNGEE. CDR3 size: 19 residues.